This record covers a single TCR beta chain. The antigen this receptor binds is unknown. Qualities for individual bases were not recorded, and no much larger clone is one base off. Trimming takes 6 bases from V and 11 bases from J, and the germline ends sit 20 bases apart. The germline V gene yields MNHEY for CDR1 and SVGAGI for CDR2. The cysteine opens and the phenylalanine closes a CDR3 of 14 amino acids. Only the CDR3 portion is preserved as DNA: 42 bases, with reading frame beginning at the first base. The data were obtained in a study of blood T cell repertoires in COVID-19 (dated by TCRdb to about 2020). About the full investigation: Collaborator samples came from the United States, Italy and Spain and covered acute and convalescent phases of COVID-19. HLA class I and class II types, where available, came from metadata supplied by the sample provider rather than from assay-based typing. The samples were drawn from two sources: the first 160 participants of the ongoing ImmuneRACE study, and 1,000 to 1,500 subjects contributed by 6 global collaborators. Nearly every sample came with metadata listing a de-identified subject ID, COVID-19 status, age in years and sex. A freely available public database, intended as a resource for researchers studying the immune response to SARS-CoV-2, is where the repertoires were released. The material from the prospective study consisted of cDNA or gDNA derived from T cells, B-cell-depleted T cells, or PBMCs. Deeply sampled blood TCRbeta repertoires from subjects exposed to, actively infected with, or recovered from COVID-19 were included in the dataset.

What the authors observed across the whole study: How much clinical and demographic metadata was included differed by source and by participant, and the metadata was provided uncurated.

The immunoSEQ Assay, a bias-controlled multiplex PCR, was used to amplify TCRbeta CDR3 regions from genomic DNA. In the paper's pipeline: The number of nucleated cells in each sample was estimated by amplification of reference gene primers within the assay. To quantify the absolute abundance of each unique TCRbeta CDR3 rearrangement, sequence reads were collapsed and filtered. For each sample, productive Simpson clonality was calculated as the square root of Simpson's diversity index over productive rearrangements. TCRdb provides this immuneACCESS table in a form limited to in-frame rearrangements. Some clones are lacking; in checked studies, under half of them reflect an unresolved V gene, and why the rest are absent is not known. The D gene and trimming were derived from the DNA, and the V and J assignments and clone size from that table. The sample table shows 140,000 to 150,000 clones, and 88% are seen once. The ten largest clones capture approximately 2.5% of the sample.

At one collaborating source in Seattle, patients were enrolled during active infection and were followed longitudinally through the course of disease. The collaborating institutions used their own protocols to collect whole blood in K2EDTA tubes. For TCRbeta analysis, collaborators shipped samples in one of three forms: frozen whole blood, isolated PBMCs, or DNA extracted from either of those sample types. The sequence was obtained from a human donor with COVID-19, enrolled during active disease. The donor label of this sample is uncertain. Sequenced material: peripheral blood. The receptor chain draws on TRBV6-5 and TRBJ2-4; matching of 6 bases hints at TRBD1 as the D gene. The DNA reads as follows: TGTGCCAGCAGCCCCGGACAGTCTCGAGCTGTTCAGTACTTC. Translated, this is CASSPGQSRAVQYF.